This paragraph reports one T cell receptor (beta chain). Antigen: not known. The sample comes from a study of follicular helper T cells after annual influenza vaccination. Study-wide findings and caveats: Change in circulating plasmablasts correlated with ICOS+CD38+ cTfh clonality change.

Time point reported: 2014-2015 season, 7 days after vaccination. Per time point, roughly 40-100 mL of blood was sampled. Sequencing of TCRB used Survey level resolution. Sequencing was performed with immunoSEQ multiplex PCR; in TCRdb, only in-frame clones are kept and a portion is missing. The table lists approximately 9,500 clones, approximately 83% of them singletons, with about 0.76% in the top ten. Germline loops: CDR1 SNHLY, CDR2 FYNNEI. This CDR3 region has 11 residues. The V and J ends lost 8 bases and 3 bases respectively, with 6 bases between them. Source: CXCR5- memory CD4+ T cells sorted from blood, taken 7 days after influenza vaccination. The chain joins TRBV2 to TRBJ2-3; D uncertain. This TCR was sampled from an adult who received the influenza vaccine. The CDR3 DNA is TGTGCCAGCGGCGAAACAGATACGCAGTATTTT. Its translation is CASGETDTQYF.